Below, 10 T cell receptor beta chains from the same sample are listed, as sequenced in a study of response to subunit inactivated influenza vaccine (dated by TCRdb to 2016 to 2018). Libraries were constructed by RT-PCR. The instrument was an Illumina HiSeq 2500. TCRdb reprocessed the public reads (quality trimming at Q25 with fastp, clone calling with MiXCR) and kept in-frame beta chains. Every distinct CDR3 protein forms one entry, paired with its most common genes and DNA. The sample has approximately 170,000 distinct CDR3 sequences on record, over 9.5% of them singletons. Of the sample, around 32% is held by the ten largest clones. This sample was shared with a second study, whose subject was T cells expressing NK-cell markers. The second investigation adds: TCR beta cDNA libraries were made by 5'RACE template switching that added a universal primer site and unique molecular identifiers.

The specimen was CD8+ T cells sorted from PBMCs, collected about 11 days after vaccination. These receptors all stem from a man in his fifties or sixties who received an inactivated influenza vaccine. Donor details come from another sample of the same person, matched by shared clones.

This rearrangement joins TRBV7-9 to TRBJ2-1, with a tentative D call TRBD2 (5 bases). This CDR3 is built from 14 residues. Germline values: CDR1 SEHNR, CDR2 FQNEAQ (reference sequence). V shed 0 bases and J shed 8 bases, with 11 bases lying between them. CDR3 nucleotides: TGTGCCAGCAGCTTAGCGGGTCGGCGGGATGAGCAGTTCTTC. As protein: CASSLAGRRDEQFF.

This clonotype came up many times. The rearrangement uses TRBV7-2 and TRBJ1-3, with 7 bases that match TRBD1. The CDR3 has 14 amino acids. J lost 4 bases, V lost 3 bases, and 3 bases had no gene match. Germline V gene lookup returns CDR1 SGHTA and CDR2 FQGNSA. CDR3 region: CASSFTGVGNTIYF. CDR3 DNA: TGTGCCAGCAGCTTCACAGGGGTAGGAAACACCATATATTTT.

Many counts were recorded for this clonotype. The chain recombines TRBV20-1 with TRBJ2-3; D may be TRBD2 (5 bases). The CDR3 totals 12 residues. The germline gives CDR1 DFQATT, CDR2 SNEGSKA (reference sequence). The V end lost 5 bases, the J end lost 8 bases, and 14 bases lay between the germline ends. The CDR3 protein is CSAFSGKGTQYF. The CDR3 bases are TGCAGTGCTTTTTCCGGGAAGGGTACGCAGTATTTT.

This clonotype was detected a few times. This chain joins TRBV6-5 and TRBJ2-1, with 9 positions matching TRBD1. The V segment lost 4 bases and the J segment 4 bases; nucleotides outside the gene matches: 5. The CDR3 spans 15 residues. Germline V CDR1 and CDR2: MNHEY, SVGAGI. Here the CDR3 reads CASSLSTGGYNEQFF. In DNA form, the CDR3 reads TGTGCCAGCAGTTTGTCGACAGGGGGGTACAATGAGCAGTTCTTC.

This clonotype was seen only a few times. V usage is TRBV9 and J usage is TRBJ2-7; D possibly corresponds to TRBD1 (5 bases). The CDR3 runs to 14 residues. In germline, CDR1 is SGDLS, CDR2 YYNGEE. V shed 0 bases and J shed 0 bases, with 7 bases lying between them. In nucleotides, the CDR3 is TGTGCCAGCAGCGTAGGACAGCGCTCCTACGAGCAGTACTTC. As protein: CASSVGQRSYEQYF.

This chain joins TRBV13 and TRBJ1-1; unclear D gene. CDR1 and CDR2 from the germline V gene are PRHDT and FYEKMQ (reference sequence). The CDR3 length is 15 residues. Trimming removed 0 bases at V and 3 bases at J, with 11 bases between. This chain's CDR3 is CASSLGQWGHTEAFF. As DNA, the CDR3 is TGTGCCAGCAGCTTAGGCCAATGGGGTCACACTGAAGCTTTCTTT.

The chain employs TRBV28 and TRBJ2-5; maybe TRBD2 (5 bases). Trimming took off 6 bases at V and 3 bases at J, with 11 bases between the two ends. From germline, CDR1 is MDHEN and CDR2 SYDVKM. This CDR3 spans 13 amino acids. CDR3 DNA sequence: TGTGCCAGCAGCTACCGGGGAAAAGAGACCCAGTACTTC. Encoded protein: CASSYRGKETQYF.

The chain employs TRBV6-2 or TRBV6-3 and TRBJ2-5, with 10 bases lining up with TRBD2. J lost 4 bases, V lost 4 bases, and 12 bases had no gene match. Germline CDR1 MNHEY, CDR2 SVGEGT. The CDR3 loop spans 17 amino acids. CDR3 amino acids: CASSSTLTEREGETQYF. The DNA of the CDR3 is TGTGCCAGCAGTTCTACCCTCACCGAGCGGGAGGGAGAGACCCAGTACTTC.

The chain carries TRBV20-1 and TRBJ2-5, with 10 bases aligning to TRBD2. Germline V lookup: CDR1 DFQATT, CDR2 SNEGSKA (reference sequence). V lost 4 bases, J lost 5 bases, and 7 bases stayed unmatched. This CDR3 is 14 amino acids long. CDR3 coding DNA: TGCAGTGCTACCCAGCGGGGGGGCTGCGAGACCCAGTACTTC. Protein sequence: CSATQRGGCETQYF.

The J gene is TRBJ2-1, the V gene TRBV5-1; a weak D match, TRBD1 (5 bases). The CDR3 spans 14 residues. Germline-derived CDR1 and CDR2 are SGHRS and YFSETQ. V lost 2 bases to trimming and J lost 8 bases, with 14 bases between them. The CDR3 DNA reads as TGCGCCAGCAGCTTTTCCAGGGAAGTGGATGAGCAGTTCTTC. It codes for CASSFSREVDEQFF.